This T cell receptor beta chain was found in a study of blood T cell repertoires in COVID-19. Study-level information: Sample material is recorded as cDNA or gDNA derived from T cells, B-cell-depleted T cells, or PBMCs.

Authors' data handling: Nucleated cell number was recorded as an estimate derived from reference gene primer amplification. Some clones are missing from TCRdb's copy, which holds only in-frame ones; the method was immunoSEQ multiplex PCR. V and J calls and clone size are copied from that table; D and trimming were computed from the DNA. The profile shows about 48,000 clones, just over 90% of them singletons. Sequencing was carried out using peripheral blood. The sequence was obtained from a man between 65 and 80 years old with acute or convalescent COVID-19.

CDR3 loop: CASNPILGANTEAFF. The CDR3 nucleotides are TGTGCCAGCAACCCAATTTTAGGGGCTAACACTGAAGCTTTCTTT. This rearrangement joins TRBV21-1 to TRBJ1-1; the D call TRBD1 from the table was never checked on the DNA. TRBV21-1 is flagged as a pseudogene. The CDR3 extends over 15 amino acids.